These 25 T cell receptor beta chains were all obtained from the same sample, sequenced in a study of tumor-infiltrating lymphocytes in primary liver carcinoma. The authors took blood RNA from unsorted whole blood and also extracted germline DNA. A primer matching the constant region was used to make TCR beta cDNA from 500 to 650 ng of total RNA. Three-round nested multiplex PCR performed with slightly modified ARM-PCR produced the TCR beta libraries. It was with TRBV1-TRBV30 forward primers and a C-beta reverse primer that the first two PCR rounds were run, at about 10 cycles each. TCRdb independently ran MiXCR on the multiplex PCR reads; one entry per CDR3 protein. The sample gives some 180,000 distinct CDR3 sequences, roughly 60% of which show up once; around 74% is in the top ten. Sequences were obtained from peripheral blood. All receptors come from a man aged 40-50 years with primary liver carcinoma and hepatitis B virus infection.

The V call is TRBV11-3, the J call TRBJ1-1, with D unclear. The V end was cut by 5 bases, the J end by 1 base, with 20 bases between. CDR1 is SGHNT and CDR2 is YENEEA in the germline V gene. There are 17 residues in the CDR3. CDR3: CASSPYGQVARNTEAFF. In DNA, the CDR3 is TGTGCCAGCAGCCCCTACGGGCAGGTGGCGAGGAACACTGAAGCTTTCTTT.

Turning to this clonotype: A much larger clone is a single base away; this may be a read error. DNA for the CDR3: TGTGCCAGCAGCGGCACGAGGGAGCGGACCGGGGAGCCGTTTTTT. This gives the protein CASSGTRERTGEPFF. The chain links TRBV11-3 to TRBJ2-2; weak D call: TRBD2 (5 bases). The CDR3 totals 15 residues. CDR1 and CDR2 (germline): SGHNT, YENEEA. The whole variable domain, remainder taken from reference TRBV11-3 and TRBJ2-2, is EAGVVQSPRYKIIEKKQPVAFWCNPISGHNTLYWYLQNLGQGPELLIRYENEEAVDDSQLPKDRFSAERLKGVDSTLKIQPAELGDSAVYLCASSGTRERTGEPFFGEGSRLTVL.

This clonotype was seen a single time. The V gene is TRBV11-2, the J gene TRBJ2-1, with no clear D. The germline gives CDR1 SGHAT, CDR2 FQNNGV. The CDR3 has 16 residues. V was cut by 0 bases and J by 11 bases, with 20 bases left in between. The CDR3 region has the DNA TGTGCCAGCAGCTTAGATGGTTTTGCTAACGCGAATCAGCAGTTCTTC. Protein product: CASSLDGFANANQQFF.

This clonotype was recorded many times. J is TRBJ2-2 and V is TRBV6-1; D not certain. The CDR3 extends over 14 amino acids. V lost 5 bases and J lost 1, with 8 bases in between. Germline V gene data show CDR1 as MNHNS and CDR2 as SASEGT. The CDR3 DNA is TGTGCCAGCAGTTTTCGACAGAACACCGGGGAGCTGTTTTTT. This encodes CASSFRQNTGELFF.

This chain joins TRBV30 and TRBJ2-3; D possibly corresponds to TRBD2 (5 bases). Germline CDR1 GTSNPN, CDR2 SVGIG (reference sequence). V was shortened by 4 bases and J by 2 bases, with 10 bases between the two germline ends. CDR3 size: 13 residues. The CDR3 region is CAWTKGVTDTQYF. The CDR3 DNA reads TGTGCCTGGACCAAGGGAGTCACAGATACGCAGTATTTT.

This clonotype was seen more than once but under ten times. The chain combines TRBV14 with TRBJ2-1; D tentatively reads TRBD1 or TRBD2 (5 bases each). Trimming removed 1 base at V and 8 bases at J, with 12 bases between. The CDR3 has 14 amino acids. Per germline, CDR1 SGHDN and CDR2 FVKESK. The CDR3 DNA reads TGTGCCAGCAGCCAAGGGGAGCAAGGGGATGAGCAGTTCTTC. The encoded protein is CASSQGEQGDEQFF.

Worth noting for this clonotype: Since a much larger clone is just one base distant, this may be a read error. The rearrangement uses TRBV6-2 or TRBV6-3 and TRBJ2-1, with D perhaps being TRBD1 or TRBD2 (5 bases each). CDR1 is MNHEY, CDR2 SVGEGT, per germline. The length of the CDR3 is 15 residues. The ends were cut back, 4 bases at V and 4 bases at J, with 14 bases in the middle. DNA of the CDR3: TGTGCCAGCAGTTGCGCTGGGACGTTTTACAATGAGCAGTTCTTC. Protein: CASSCAGTFYNEQFF.

To note about this clonotype: This may be a read error: a much more frequent sequence differs by one nucleotide. The chain couples TRBV11-2 to TRBJ1-4, with D possibly matching TRBD1 (6 bases). The germline V gene has CDR1 SGHAT and CDR2 FQNNGV. This CDR3 is built from 12 residues. The CDR3 sequence is CACSGGQEKLFF. The DNA for the CDR3 is TGTGCCTGCAGCGGCGGACAGGAAAAACTGTTTTTT. The full variable domain, with the rest looked up from reference TRBV11-2 and TRBJ1-4, is EAGVAQSPRYKIIEKRQSVAFWCNPISGHATLYWYQQILGQGPKLLIQFQNNGVVDDSQLPKDRFSAERLKGVDSTLKIQPAKLEDSAVYLCACSGGQEKLFFGSGTQLSVL.

A remark on this clonotype: A much more abundant neighbour one base away suggests this may be a read error. The CDR3 DNA reads as TGCAGCGTTGAAACCCCCGGGCGGGGTGACGAGCAGTACTTC. It is translated as CSVETPGRGDEQYF. This sequence joins TRBV29-1 and TRBJ2-7; D perhaps matches TRBD2 (6 bases). V gave up 2 bases and J gave up 5 bases, with 16 bases separating them. The CDR3 consists of 14 residues. Germline lookup yields CDR1 SQVTM and CDR2 ANQGSEA.

This clonotype showed up just a few times. This CDR3 is CSVVDGAWDQPQHF. The CDR3 coding sequence is TGCAGCGTTGTAGACGGGGCATGGGATCAGCCCCAGCATTTT. The rearrangement uses TRBV29-1 and TRBJ1-5; D might be TRBD1 (5 bases). This CDR3 comprises 14 residues. Trimming took off 4 bases at V and 5 bases at J, with 15 bases between the two ends. The germline V gene has CDR1 SQVTM and CDR2 ANQGSEA.

Note on this clonotype: A much larger clonotype is one base distant, so this may be a read error. The chain joins TRBV6-5 to TRBJ2-2; D unclear. CDR1 and CDR2 (germline): MNHEY, SVGAGI. The CDR3 is 15 amino acids. CDR3 nucleotides: TGTGTCAGCAGTTACGCAGTGGACGGCACCGGGGAGCTGTTTTTT. Amino acid sequence: CVSSYAVDGTGELFF.

In the case of this clonotype: Possible read error: a much larger clone is one base away. CDR3 residues: CASTLTGSETQYF. For the CDR3, the DNA is TGTGCCAGCACCCTAACAGGGAGCGAGACCCAGTACTTC. The J gene is TRBJ2-5, the V gene TRBV5-5; D might be TRBD1 (6 bases). The V gene's germline CDR1 is SGHKS and CDR2 YYEKEE (reference sequence). CDR3 length equals 13 residues. Trimming cost V 6 bases and J 5 bases, with 14 bases left between them. The full variable domain, in which reference TRBV5-5 and TRBJ2-5 provide the parts outside the CDR3, is DAGVTQSPTHLIKTRGQQVTLRCSPISGHKSVSWYQQVLGQGPQFIFQYYEKEERGRGNFPDRFSARQFPNYSSELNVNALLLGDSALYLCASTLTGSETQYFGPGTRLLVL.

The genes are TRBV18 and TRBJ2-5, with D hard to call. The V end was cut by 2 bases, the J end by 9 bases, with 13 bases between. This CDR3 region has 13 residues. Germline CDR1 reads KGHSH; CDR2 reads LQKENI. CDR3 residues: CASSPNKFEPQYF. The CDR3 DNA follows: TGTGCCAGCTCACCAAACAAATTCGAGCCCCAGTACTTC.

In regard to this clonotype: The junction does not match germline at one end; this may be a read error. This sequence joins TRBV11-2 and TRBJ2-7; D ambiguous. Germline V gene lookup returns CDR1 SGHAT and CDR2 FQNNGV. This CDR3 region has 14 residues. In DNA form, the CDR3 reads TGTGCCAGCAACTTAGCCGACGGAGCCTACGTCCAGTACTTC. Amino acid sequence: CASNLADGAYVQYF.

Remarks on this clonotype: An end of the junction differs from the germline gene, which may be a read error. The V and J genes are TRBV7-8 and TRBJ1-5; D is unresolved. The germline CDR1 and CDR2 sequences are SGHVS and FQNEAQ. The length of the CDR3 is 15 residues. CDR3 in DNA: TGTGCCAGCAGCTTGGAGGAATCTAGCAATCAGCCCCAGCACTTT. Its protein product is CASSLEESSNQPQHF.

CDR3 DNA sequence: TGTGCCAGCGCCTCGCTGGGCTCACCCCTCCACTTT. It codes for CASASLGSPLHF. The chain uses TRBV5-4 and TRBJ1-6; no definite D call. There are 12 residues in the CDR3. From germline, CDR1 is SGHNT and CDR2 YYREEE (reference sequence). V lost 7 bases, J lost 10 bases, and 12 bases lay in between.

Of note for this clonotype: One end of the junction fails to match germline, which may point to a read error. This chain links TRBV11-2 with TRBJ2-5; TRBD2 agrees at 8 bases. The germline V gene has CDR1 SGHAT and CDR2 FQNNGV. CDR3 length: 16 residues. CDR3 sequence reads: CASSKGLVGGGETQYF. The CDR3 coding sequence is TGTGCCAGCAGCAAGGGACTAGTGGGAGGGGGAGAGACTCAGTACTTC.

In regard to this clonotype: A much larger clonotype is one base distant, so this may be a read error. The rearrangement uses TRBV29-1 and TRBJ1-5, with D possibly matching TRBD1 (6 bases). The CDR3 sequence is 13 residues long. The V gene's germline CDR1 is SQVTM and CDR2 ANQGSEA. CDR3 in DNA: TGCTGCGTTGGAGCTGGGGGCGGTCAGCCCCAGCATTTT. Its protein product is CCVGAGGGQPQHF.

Worth noting for this clonotype: The junction shows a germline mismatch at one end, possibly a read error. The CDR3 DNA sequence: TGTGCCATCAGTGATTCGGGGGAGGACGAAAAGCTGTTTTTT. Protein sequence: CAISDSGEDEKLFF. The rearrangement links TRBV10-3 to TRBJ1-4; D may be TRBD1 (5 bases). CDR3 length equals 14 residues. Germline CDR1 ENHRY, CDR2 SYGVKD.

This clonotype was seen a few times. The gene calls are TRBV29-1 and TRBJ2-7; 11 nucleotides line up with TRBD2. Trimming at V came to 8 bases and at J to 5 bases, leaving 14 bases not matched to a gene. Germline V gene sequence: CDR1 SQVTM, CDR2 ANQGSEA. The CDR3 extends over 15 amino acids. The CDR3 DNA reads TGCAGCATTGGGGGTACCACTAGCGGGAGCCACGAGCAGTACTTC. It codes for CSIGGTTSGSHEQYF.

In this sample, this clonotype turned up many times. DNA of the CDR3: TGTGCCAGCAGCTCCTGGACAGGGGACACTGAAGCTTTCTTT. Translation gives CASSSWTGDTEAFF. This sequence joins TRBV11-2 and TRBJ1-1; the match to TRBD1 covers 9 bases. The CDR3 has 14 amino acids. Trimming cost V 4 bases and J 3 bases; bases outside gene matches: 3. Germline values: CDR1 SGHAT, CDR2 FQNNGV.

This sequence joins TRBV4-1 and TRBJ1-2, with a weak D call TRBD1 (6 bases). Trimming stripped 1 base from V and 4 bases from J, with 13 bases between. CDR1 is MGHRA, CDR2 YSYEKL, per germline. This CDR3 comprises 15 residues. CDR3 loop: CASSQGMTGGYGYTF. The CDR3 DNA reads as TGCGCCAGCAGCCAAGGTATGACAGGTGGCTATGGCTACACCTTC.

This rearrangement joins TRBV12-3 or TRBV12-4 to TRBJ2-3; possibly TRBD2 for D (5 bases). Between the trimmed V and J ends, which lost 4 bases and 3 bases, there was a span of 11 bases. The CDR3 extends over 14 amino acids. The CDR3 region has the DNA TGTGCCAGCAGTTGGGGAGATTATACAGATACGCAGTATTTT. It yields the protein CASSWGDYTDTQYF.

The rearrangement uses TRBV12-3 or TRBV12-4 and TRBJ1-1; the D is unclear. V lost 1 base, J lost 8 bases, and 11 bases lay in between. This CDR3 has 13 amino acids. The CDR3 loop is CASSLGPVREAFF. The DNA of the CDR3 is TGTGCCAGCAGTTTAGGCCCGGTACGCGAAGCTTTCTTT.

Concerning this clonotype itself: A much larger clone lies a single base off, so this may be a read error. The chain combines TRBV4-1 with TRBJ2-2; D might be TRBD2 (5 bases). This CDR3 comprises 14 residues. CDR1 and CDR2 (germline): MGHRA, YSYEKL. For the CDR3, the DNA is TGCGCCAGCAGCCGGCCACTAGGCTCCGGGGAGCTGTCTTTT. As protein: CASSRPLGSGELSF.